The 5 T cell receptor beta chains given below trace back to one sample, sequenced in a study of CD8 T cells in Susac syndrome. After extraction with the RNeasy kit, about 0.5 to 1 ug of the RNA was reverse transcribed using random hexamers. Using its own MiXCR run on the immunoSEQ multiplex PCR reads, TCRdb lists one record per CDR3 protein. Of around 150,000 distinct CDR3 sequences detected, 94% appear once; the ten largest clones hold roughly 0.29%. Sequences were obtained from CD8+ T cells from PBMCs. The receptors were gathered from a human donor in good health.

V is TRBV29-1 and J is TRBJ1-1; 10 bases match TRBD1. The germline V gene has CDR1 SQVTM and CDR2 ANQGSEA. This CDR3 contains 13 residues. The trim removed 7 bases at V and 3 bases at J, leaving 5 bases unmatched. In DNA form, the CDR3 reads TGCAGCGCCGGGACAGGGGAGTACACTGAAGCTTTCTTT. This translates into CSAGTGEYTEAFF.

V gene TRBV19 combines with J gene TRBJ1-1; D not certain. The ends were cut back, 1 base at V and 4 bases at J, with 10 bases in the middle. CDR1 is LNHDA and CDR2 is SQIVND in the germline V gene (reference sequence). This CDR3 is built from 14 residues. CDR3 coding DNA: TGTGCCAGTAGTATAGGAGCGGGGATCACTGAAGCTTTCTTT. It codes for CASSIGAGITEAFF.

The genes are TRBV7-9 and TRBJ2-7, with D unresolved. The CDR3 spans 14 residues. CDR1 is SEHNR and CDR2 is FQNEAQ in the germline V gene (reference sequence). Trimming took 5 bases from V and 6 from J, leaving 17 bases between them. For the CDR3, the DNA is TGTGCCAGCAGCCCACCCGCCTCCGGCGGCGAGCAGTACTTC. Amino acids: CASSPPASGGEQYF.

This clonotype showed up just once. The genes are TRBV7-2 and TRBJ2-7, with D perhaps TRBD1 or TRBD2 (5 bases each). Germline V gene lookup returns CDR1 SGHTA and CDR2 FQGNSA. Trimming took off 3 bases at V and 1 base at J, with 13 bases between the two ends. The CDR3 is 15 amino acids. In DNA, the CDR3 is TGTGCCAGCAGCTTGACCCGGGACGGATCCTACGAGCAGTACTTC. The encoded protein is CASSLTRDGSYEQYF.

The chain links TRBV23-1 to TRBJ2-3, with D maybe TRBD2 (6 bases). TRBV23-1 is an ORF, with its function uncertain. The CDR3 is 16 residues long. Trimming removed 6 bases at V and 4 bases at J, with 20 bases between. The DNA for the CDR3 is TGCGCCAGCAGCCCCCCGGACTACCACTCCGCAGATACGCAGTATTTT. Residues: CASSPPDYHSADTQYF.